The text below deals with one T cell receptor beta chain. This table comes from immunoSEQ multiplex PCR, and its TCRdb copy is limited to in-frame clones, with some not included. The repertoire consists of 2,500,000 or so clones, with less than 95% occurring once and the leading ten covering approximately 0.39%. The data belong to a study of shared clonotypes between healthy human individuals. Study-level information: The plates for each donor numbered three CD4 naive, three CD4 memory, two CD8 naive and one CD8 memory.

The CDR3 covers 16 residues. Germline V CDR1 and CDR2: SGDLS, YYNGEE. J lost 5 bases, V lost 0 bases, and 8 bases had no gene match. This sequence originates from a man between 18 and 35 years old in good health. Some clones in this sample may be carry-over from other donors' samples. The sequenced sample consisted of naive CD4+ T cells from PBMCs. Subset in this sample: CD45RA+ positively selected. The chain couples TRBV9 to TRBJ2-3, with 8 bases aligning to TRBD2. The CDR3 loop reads CASSVEPGGPGDTQYF. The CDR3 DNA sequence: TGTGCCAGCAGCGTAGAACCGGGAGGGCCAGGAGATACGCAGTATTTT.